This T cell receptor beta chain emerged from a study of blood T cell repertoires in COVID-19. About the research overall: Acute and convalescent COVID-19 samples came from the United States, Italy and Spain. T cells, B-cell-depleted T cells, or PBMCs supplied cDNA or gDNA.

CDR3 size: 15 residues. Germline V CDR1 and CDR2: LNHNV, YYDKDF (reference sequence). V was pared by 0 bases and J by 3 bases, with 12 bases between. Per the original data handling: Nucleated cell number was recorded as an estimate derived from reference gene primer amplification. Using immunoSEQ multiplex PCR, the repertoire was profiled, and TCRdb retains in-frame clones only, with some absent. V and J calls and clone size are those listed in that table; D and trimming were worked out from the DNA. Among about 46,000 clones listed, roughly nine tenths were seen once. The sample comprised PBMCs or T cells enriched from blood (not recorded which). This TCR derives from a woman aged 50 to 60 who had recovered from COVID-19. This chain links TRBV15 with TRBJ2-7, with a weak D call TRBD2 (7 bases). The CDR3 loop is CATSREGGPSYEQYF. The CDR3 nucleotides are TGTGCCACCAGCAGAGAGGGGGGGCCGAGCTACGAGCAGTACTTC.